This T cell receptor beta chain comes out of a study of T cell clonality in common variable immunodeficiency. This clone has at least ten counts. The read gets to within 3 residues of the CDR3 end, and the germline J gene fills in the rest. Profiled with immunoSEQ multiplex PCR; TCRdb holds only in-frame clones, not every one. This sample carries 30,000 to 40,000 clones and no singletons, and approximately 3.6% goes to the top ten. Deletions cut 0 bases from V and 7 bases from J, with 13 bases between. This CDR3 region has 15 residues. CDR1 and CDR2 (germline): SGHRS, YFSETQ. This sequence originates from a person aged 18-70 years in good health. Sequencing was carried out using peripheral blood mononuclear cells. This sequence joins TRBV5-1 and TRBJ1-4; D uncertain. The sequenced part of the CDR3 DNA is TGCGCCAGCAGCTTGGATCCAGGATTGAGTGAAAAA. It yields the protein CASSLDPGLSEK. The complete CDR3 reads CASSLDPGLSEKLFF.